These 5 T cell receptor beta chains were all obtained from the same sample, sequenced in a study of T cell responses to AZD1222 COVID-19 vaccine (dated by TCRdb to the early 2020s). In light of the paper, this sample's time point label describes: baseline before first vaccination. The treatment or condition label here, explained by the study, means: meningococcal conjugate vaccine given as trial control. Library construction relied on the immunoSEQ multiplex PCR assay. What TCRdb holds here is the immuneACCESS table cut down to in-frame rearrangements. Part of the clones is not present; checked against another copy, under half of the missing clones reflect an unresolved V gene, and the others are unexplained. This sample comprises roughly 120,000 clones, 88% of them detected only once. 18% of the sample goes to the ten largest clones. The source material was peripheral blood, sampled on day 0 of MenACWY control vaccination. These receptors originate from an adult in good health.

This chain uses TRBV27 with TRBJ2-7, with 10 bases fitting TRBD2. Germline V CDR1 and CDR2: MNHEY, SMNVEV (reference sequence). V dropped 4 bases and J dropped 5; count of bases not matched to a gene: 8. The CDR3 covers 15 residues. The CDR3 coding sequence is TGTGCCAGCAGTTCGATAGCGGGAGGCGCCCACGAGCAGTACTTC. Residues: CASSSIAGGAHEQYF.

CDR3 sequence: CASSLVTGGAFF. The CDR3 region has the DNA TGTGCCAGCAGCTTGGTTACGGGTGGTGCTTTCTTT. This rearrangement joins TRBV5-6 to TRBJ1-1; D is ambiguous. The V gene's germline CDR1 is SGHDT and CDR2 YYEEEE. The CDR3 runs 12 residues. Deletions cut 0 bases from V and 11 bases from J, with 11 bases between.

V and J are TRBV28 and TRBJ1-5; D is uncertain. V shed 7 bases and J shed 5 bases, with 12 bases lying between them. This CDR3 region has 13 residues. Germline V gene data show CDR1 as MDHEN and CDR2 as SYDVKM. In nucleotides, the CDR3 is TGTGCCAGCATGGACGTTACTCATCAGCCCCAGCATTTT. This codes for CASMDVTHQPQHF.

The CDR3 reads CASSQGLAGGSLQYF. The DNA of the CDR3 is TGTGCCAGCAGCCAGGGACTAGCGGGAGGCTCTTTGCAGTACTTC. This chain links TRBV7-2 with TRBJ2-7; 15 nucleotides line up with TRBD2. The CDR3 length is 15 residues. V shed 5 bases and J 9 bases; nucleotides not matched to a gene: 8. Germline V gene data show CDR1 as SGHTA and CDR2 as FQGNSA.

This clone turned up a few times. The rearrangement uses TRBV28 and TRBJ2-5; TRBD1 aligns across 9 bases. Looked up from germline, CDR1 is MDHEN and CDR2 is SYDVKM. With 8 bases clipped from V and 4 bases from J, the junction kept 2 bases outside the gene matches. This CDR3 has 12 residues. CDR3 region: CASGDRVETQYF. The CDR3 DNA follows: TGTGCCAGCGGGGACAGGGTAGAGACCCAGTACTTC.